This T cell receptor (beta chain) was documented in a study of blood T cells in healthy people across ages. A second PCR of roughly 7 to 11 cycles used a sample-barcoded 5' primer and a J-beta primer mix. TCRdb redid the calling of the 5' RACE reads with MiXCR, one entry per CDR3 protein. The sample holds around 800,000 distinct CDR3 sequences, more than 25% seen once. The germline gives CDR1 SEHNR, CDR2 FQNEAQ (reference sequence). This CDR3 is 14 amino acids long. With 6 bases removed from V and 1 base from J, the gap between germline ends came to 12 bases. These records were also assigned to another study, of T cells of mothers and their children.

The chain uses TRBV7-9 and TRBJ1-1, with a possible D match to TRBD1 (5 bases). Sequencing used blood. This TCR came from a boy aged 10-17 years in good health. The DNA for the CDR3 is TGTGCCAGCAGGTTTCCAGGGCAGAACACTGAAGCTTTCTTT. Protein: CASRFPGQNTEAFF.